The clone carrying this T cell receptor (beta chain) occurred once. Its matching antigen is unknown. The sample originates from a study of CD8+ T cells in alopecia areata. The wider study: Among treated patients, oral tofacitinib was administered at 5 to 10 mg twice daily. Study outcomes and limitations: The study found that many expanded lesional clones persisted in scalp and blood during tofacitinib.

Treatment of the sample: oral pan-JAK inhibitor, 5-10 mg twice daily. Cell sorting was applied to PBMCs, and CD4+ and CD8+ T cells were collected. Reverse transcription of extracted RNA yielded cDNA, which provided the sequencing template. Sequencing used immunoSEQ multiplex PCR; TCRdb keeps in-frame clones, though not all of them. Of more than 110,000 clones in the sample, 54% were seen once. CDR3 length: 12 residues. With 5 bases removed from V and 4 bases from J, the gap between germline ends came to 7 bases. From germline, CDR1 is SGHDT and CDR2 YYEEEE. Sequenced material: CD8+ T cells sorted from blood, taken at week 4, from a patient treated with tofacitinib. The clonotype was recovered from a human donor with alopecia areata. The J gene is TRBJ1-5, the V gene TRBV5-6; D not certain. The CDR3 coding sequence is TGTGCCAGCAGTTCGCAGAATCAGCCCCAGCATTTT. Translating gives CASSSQNQPQHF.